This T cell receptor (beta chain) is drawn from a study of T-cell reconstitution after alpha-beta-depleted transplantation in children listed by TCRdb under 2016. Context from the whole study: Using TCR repertoire profiling, the study quantitatively followed how T-cell immune reconstitution unfolded in children after TCRalphabeta/CD19-depleted allogeneic hematopoietic cell transplantation.

The library was built by means of PCR. These reads were obtained on an Illumina HiSeq 2500. TCR libraries were prepared with molecular barcoding, using unique molecular identifiers to normalize TCRbeta repertoire quantification. The public reads were reprocessed in TCRdb via fastp at Q25 and MiXCR, keeping in-frame beta chains. Rows with one shared CDR3 protein collapse into an entry with the most common genes and DNA. The sample table holds approximately 400,000 distinct CDR3 sequences, of which approximately 10% were seen once. The ten biggest clones cover 5% to 6.5% of the sample. CDR3 length: 18 amino acids, cysteine to phenylalanine. Of the read, only the CDR3 DNA is kept; its 54 bases are in frame from base 1. Reading the germline V gene (reference sequence) gives CDR1 LGHDT and CDR2 YNNKEL. The junction shows trimming of 0 bases on V and 1 base on J, and the gene matches do not reach 7 bases of it.

In this sample, this clonotype turned up a few times. Its antigen is currently not known. The input lacks base qualities; no much larger clone sits a single base away. Rearrangement joined TRBV3-1 to TRBJ2-2, and TRBD2 aligns with 8 junction nucleotides. Sequences were derived from PBMCs from the stem cell graft donor, sampled from the stem cell graft. The origin of this receptor is a human donor who donated a stem cell graft to a child with acute myeloid leukemia. The CDR3 is CASSQERIAGWNTGELFF. The DNA sequence is given as TGTGCCAGCAGCCAAGAGCGTATAGCGGGATGGAACACCGGGGAGCTGTTTTTT.